Each of the 8 T cell receptor beta chains below was sequenced from the same sample in a study of T cell responses to AZD1222 COVID-19 vaccine. Profiling relied on immunoSEQ multiplex PCR, and the TCRdb table lists in-frame clones only, not all of them. Recorded for this sample: over 120,000 clones. The sequencing input was peripheral blood. The receptors here all came from an adult in good health.

CDR3 sequence: CASSGGRGSYGYTF. The CDR3 coding sequence is TGCGCCAGCAGCGGCGGCAGGGGTAGCTATGGCTACACCTTC. V usage is TRBV5-1 and J usage is TRBJ1-2, with a weak D call TRBD1 (6 bases). Deletions cut 4 bases from V and 4 bases from J, with 14 bases between. The CDR3 is 14 residues long. Germline CDR1 reads SGHRS; CDR2 reads YFSETQ.

This CDR3 is CATSRDLGTDTQYF. The CDR3 nucleotides are TGTGCCACCAGCAGAGACCTGGGCACAGATACGCAGTATTTT. The V call is TRBV15, the J call TRBJ2-3; D not certain. V was clipped by 0 bases and J by 1 base, with 5 bases between them. Germline assignment: CDR1 LNHNV and CDR2 YYDKDF (reference sequence). The CDR3 spans 14 residues.

This chain joins TRBV11-2 and TRBJ2-7, with D possibly TRBD2 on 7 matching bases. Trimming took 5 bases from V and 3 from J, leaving 17 bases between them. Germline V CDR1 and CDR2: SGHAT, FQNNGV. This CDR3 has 15 residues. CDR3 bases: TGTGCCAGCAGCCCTGGGGGGGGCGCCGACTACGAGCAGTACTTC. It codes for CASSPGGGADYEQYF. The variable domain in full, with the rest retrieved from reference TRBV11-2 and TRBJ2-7, is EAGVAQSPRYKIIEKRQSVAFWCNPISGHATLYWYQQILGQGPKLLIQFQNNGVVDDSQLPKDRFSAERLKGVDSTLKIQPAKLEDSAVYLCASSPGGGADYEQYFGPGTRLTVT.

V is TRBV3-1 (or the pseudogene TRBV3-2) and J is TRBJ2-5; D uncertain. The CDR3 covers 14 residues. The germline CDR1 and CDR2 sequences are LGHDT and YNNKEL (reference sequence). The V and J ends lost 0 bases and 4 bases respectively, with 9 bases between them. The CDR3 loop is CASSQDTGPETQYF. CDR3 bases: TGTGCCAGCAGCCAAGATACTGGGCCAGAGACCCAGTACTTC.

The V and J genes are TRBV4-3 and TRBJ2-6; perhaps TRBD2 as D (5 bases). Looked up from germline, CDR1 is LGHNA and CDR2 is YSLEER. CDR3 size: 16 residues. The V end lost 4 bases, the J end lost 1 base, and 11 bases lay between the germline ends. The DNA of the CDR3 is TGCGCCAGCAGCCCCGGACGGAGGTCTGGGGCCAACGTCCTGACTTTC. Protein product: CASSPGRRSGANVLTF.

The gene calls are TRBV12-5 and TRBJ2-1; D is unclear. The germline V gene has CDR1 LGHNT and CDR2 FRNRAP. V gave up 4 bases and J gave up 9 bases, with 13 bases separating them. The CDR3 covers 13 residues. This CDR3 reads CASGSSRVGEQFF. The CDR3 bases are TGTGCTAGTGGTTCATCCCGCGTCGGTGAGCAGTTCTTC.

The rearrangement uses TRBV18 and TRBJ1-5; D may be TRBD1 (6 bases). The CDR3 runs to 16 residues. With 5 bases removed from V and 2 bases from J, the gap between germline ends came to 16 bases. Germline CDR1 and CDR2: KGHSH and LQKENI. CDR3 sequence: CASSSSGTPGNQPQHF. DNA for the CDR3: TGTGCCAGCTCATCCTCCGGGACACCGGGCAATCAGCCCCAGCATTTT.

This chain uses TRBV18 with TRBJ1-5; D not resolved. The CDR3 extends over 14 amino acids. Trimming removed 6 bases at V and 5 bases at J, with 14 bases between. Germline CDR1 and CDR2: KGHSH and LQKENI. CDR3 nucleotide sequence: TGTGCCAGCTCCCGTCAGTTCGTCGATCAGCCCCAGCATTTT. Translating gives CASSRQFVDQPQHF. Combining the CDR3 with reference TRBV18 and TRBJ1-5 gives the whole variable domain NAGVMQNPRHLVRRRGQEARLRCSPMKGHSHVYWYRQLPEEGLKFMVYLQKENIIDESGMPKERFSAEFPKEGPSILRIQQVVRGDSAAYFCASSRQFVDQPQHFGDGTRLSIL.